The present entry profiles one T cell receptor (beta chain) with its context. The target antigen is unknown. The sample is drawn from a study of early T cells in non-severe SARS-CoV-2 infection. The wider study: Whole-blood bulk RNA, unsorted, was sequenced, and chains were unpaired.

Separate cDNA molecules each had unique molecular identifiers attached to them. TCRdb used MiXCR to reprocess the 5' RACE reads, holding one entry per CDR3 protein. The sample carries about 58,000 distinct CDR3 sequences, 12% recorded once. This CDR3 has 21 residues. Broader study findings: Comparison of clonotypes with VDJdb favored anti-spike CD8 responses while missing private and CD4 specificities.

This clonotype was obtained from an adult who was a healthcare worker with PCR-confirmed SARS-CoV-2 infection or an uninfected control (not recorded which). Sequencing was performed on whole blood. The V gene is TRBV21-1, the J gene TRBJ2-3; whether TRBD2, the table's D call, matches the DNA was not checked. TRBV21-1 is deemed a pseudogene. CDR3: CASSTKWASGRPTLYTDTQYF. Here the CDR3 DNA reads TGTGCCAGCAGCACAAAGTGGGCTAGCGGGAGGCCCACTCTCTACACAGATACGCAGTATTTT.